This T cell receptor beta chain was identified during a study of identical twins listed by TCRdb under 2016. The study in broad terms: To test whether fetal clonotypes persist, the study used deep sequencing on TCR alpha and beta repertoires from monozygotic twins, unrelated adults of various ages, and cord blood. Replicate twin experiments were performed at different times using different library preparation protocols to rule out contamination.

The library was prepared using 5' RACE. Sequencing used an Illumina HiSeq 2000. Template switching added a universal primer binding site, and the final cDNA carried a unique molecular identifier that allowed TCR cDNA molecules to be counted accurately. First-strand cDNA for TCR alpha and beta chains was synthesized from specific primers in the conserved constant-segment region. To control for contamination, every cDNA library was double barcoded, receiving both a SMART-Mk sample barcode and Illumina barcodes. Two successive PCR steps introduced TruSeq adapter sequences along with Illumina sample barcodes. Sequencing of the TCR alpha and beta cDNA libraries was done on the Illumina HiSeq platform using custom primers. In the original analysis: MiGEC was used to process raw reads and extract unique molecular identifiers, and MiXCR was used to find CDR3 positions. Recombination models were inferred per individual with the repgenHMM and IGoR tools using an EM algorithm. Shared clonotypes were analyzed with the tcR package in R, and sharing was normalized by the product of cloneset sizes. Out-of-frame nonproductive sequences were analyzed to study raw recombination free of thymic and clonal selection effects. The public sequencing data were trimmed at Q25 with fastp and processed into clonotypes with MiXCR by TCRdb, which kept only in-frame beta chains. Duplicate CDR3 protein sequences are folded into a single record with the most common DNA and genes. None of the V and J calls come from the authors' own analysis; TCRdb made them. The sample records 460,000 or so distinct CDR3 sequences, 14% of which are singletons. The ten largest clones add up to approximately 0.52% of the sample.

Including cysteine and phenylalanine, the CDR3 has 12 amino acids. Kept here is only the CDR3 DNA, which spans 36 bases and is read in frame from base 1. In the germline V gene (reference sequence), CDR1 corresponds to LGHDT and CDR2 to YNNKEL. Clipping removes 3 bases from V and 12 bases from J, with 3 as the unmatched junction base count. Results the study describes overall, beyond this receptor: In monozygotic twins, recombination models systematically underestimated out-of-frame TCR alpha sharing, but the models matched the sharing seen between unrelated individuals. Because the same donors could not be followed over many years, the conclusions relied on cross-sectional statistical analysis. Out-of-frame TCR alpha sequences shared between twins showed an excess of low generation-probability sequences compared with coincidental sharing between unrelated individuals. Zero-insertion analyses could be partly confounded by invariant T cells such as MAIT and iNKT, although diverse VJ usage argued against such confounding for most clonotypes. Excess twin sharing in beta out-of-frame sequences was weaker because fewer shared sequences lowered the signal-to-noise ratio. Abundant cord blood beta clonotypes had fewer insertions, young adult naive repertoires showed a similar but weaker trend, and memory repertoires showed no such trend.

Of note for this clonotype: Its antigen is unknown. Base qualities are not provided; no much larger clone lies one nucleotide away.

Every donor in the study was a healthy Caucasian. The twin cohort comprised three pairs of female monozygotic twins, all aged about 18 to 29 years. Positive isolation kits from Invitrogen were used to isolate CD4+ and CD8+ T cell populations. A further study also used this sample, focusing on yellow fever vaccine responses in identical twins. As the second paper documents: According to the authors, in identical twins the way T cells responded to vaccination appeared partly convergent and partly personalized. Focusing on identical twins, the study followed the T cell clones that responded to the vaccine, and did so with precision.

Rearrangement joined TRBV3-1 to TRBJ2-1; the junction holds 9 bases that match TRBD1. Sequenced input: CD4+ T cells sorted from blood. The receptor was derived from a woman younger than 30 in good health. The DNA reads TGTGCCAGCAGCCAGGCGGACAGGGGGCAGTTCTTC. It is translated as CASSQADRGQFF.